This paragraph covers one T cell receptor beta chain sequence. Trimming took 4 bases from V and 0 from J, leaving 18 bases between them. The length of the CDR3 is 17 residues. Germline assignment: CDR1 LGHDT and CDR2 YNNKEL (reference sequence). Original data processing: Amplified reference gene primers provided the basis for estimating nucleated cell counts. The repertoire was sequenced with immunoSEQ multiplex PCR; TCRdb's copy has only in-frame clones and lacks some. V, J and clone size are those of that table, while D and trimming were read from the DNA. This table holds hundreds of thousands of clones, around 87% found once. This sample stems from a study of blood T cell repertoires in COVID-19.

The chain joins TRBV3-1 (or the pseudogene TRBV3-2) to TRBJ1-1; D unclear. The source of this sequence is an older man with acute or convalescent COVID-19. The sequenced sample consisted of peripheral blood. In nucleotides, the CDR3 is TGTGCCAGCAGCCTTAACTCAGGTATCCCACTGAACACTGAAGCTTTCTTT. Its translation: CASSLNSGIPLNTEAFF.